This T cell receptor beta chain originates from a study of T cell responses to AZD1222 COVID-19 vaccine. Study overall: Analysis merged second doses at about 4 or about 12 weeks.

Sequencing was performed with immunoSEQ multiplex PCR; in TCRdb, only in-frame clones are kept and a portion is missing. The sample lists around 90,000 clones; 70% to 90% were seen once. To note about this clone: The antigen remains undetermined.

Trimming pared 4 bases from V and 9 bases from J, leaving 10 bases between. This CDR3 is 13 amino acids long. The germline gives CDR1 LGHDT, CDR2 YNNKEL (reference sequence). General study points: Mapped onto spike, vaccine-associated CD4 TCRs spanned it and were dominant at 160-218 and 743-854. Donors were largely white British and mainly female; clonal diversity was possibly underestimated. Two doses of AZD1222 preceded a rise in Spike-specific TCR breadth and depth.

The receptor was isolated from an adult in good health. J is TRBJ1-6 and V is TRBV3-1 (or the pseudogene TRBV3-2); D unresolved. The specimen was peripheral blood, collected on day 0 of AZD1222 vaccination. DNA for the CDR3: TGTGCCAGCAGCCGACAAGTGAGTTCACCCCTCCACTTT. Protein product: CASSRQVSSPLHF.